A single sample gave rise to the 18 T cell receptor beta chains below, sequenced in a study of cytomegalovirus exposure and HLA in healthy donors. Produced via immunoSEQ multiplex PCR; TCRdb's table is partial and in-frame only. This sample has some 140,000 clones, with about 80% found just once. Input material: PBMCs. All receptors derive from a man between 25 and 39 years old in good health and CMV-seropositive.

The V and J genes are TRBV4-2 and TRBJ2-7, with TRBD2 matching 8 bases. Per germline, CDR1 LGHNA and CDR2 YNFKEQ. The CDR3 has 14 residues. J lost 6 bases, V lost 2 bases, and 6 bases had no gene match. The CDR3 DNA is TGTGCCAGCAGCCAACAAAACCGGGGGGGCGAGCAGTACTTC. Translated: CASSQQNRGGEQYF.

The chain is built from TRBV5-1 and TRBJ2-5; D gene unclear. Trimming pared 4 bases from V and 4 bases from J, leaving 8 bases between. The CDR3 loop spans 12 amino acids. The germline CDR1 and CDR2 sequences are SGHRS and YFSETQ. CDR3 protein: CASSPQSETQYF. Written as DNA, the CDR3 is TGCGCCAGCAGCCCCCAATCAGAGACCCAGTACTTC.

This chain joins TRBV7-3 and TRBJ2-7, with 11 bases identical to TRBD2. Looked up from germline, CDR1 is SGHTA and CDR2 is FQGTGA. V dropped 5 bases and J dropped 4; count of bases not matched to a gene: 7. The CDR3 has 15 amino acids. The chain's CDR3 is CASSQGLAAQYEQYF. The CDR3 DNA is TGTGCCAGCAGCCAGGGACTAGCGGCGCAATACGAGCAGTACTTC.

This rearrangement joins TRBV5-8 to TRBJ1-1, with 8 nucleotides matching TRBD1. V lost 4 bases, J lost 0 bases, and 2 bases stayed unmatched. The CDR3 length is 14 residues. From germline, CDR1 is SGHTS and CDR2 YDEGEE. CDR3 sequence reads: CASSGRGLNTEAFF. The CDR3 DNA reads TGTGCCAGCAGCGGCAGGGGGCTGAACACTGAAGCTTTCTTT.

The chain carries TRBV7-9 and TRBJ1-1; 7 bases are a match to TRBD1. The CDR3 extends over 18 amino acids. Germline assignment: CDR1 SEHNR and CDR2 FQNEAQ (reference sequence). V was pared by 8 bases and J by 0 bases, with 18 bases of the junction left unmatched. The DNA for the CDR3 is TGTGCCAGCGGAAAAACGGGACAGCCCAACCTCATGAACACTGAAGCTTTCTTT. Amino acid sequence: CASGKTGQPNLMNTEAFF. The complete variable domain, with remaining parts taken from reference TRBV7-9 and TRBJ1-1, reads DTGVSQNPRHKITKRGQNVTFRCDPISEHNRLYWYRQTLGQGPEFLTYFQNEAQLEKSRLLSDRFSAERPKGSFSTLEIQRTEQGDSAMYLCASGKTGQPNLMNTEAFFGQGTRLTVV.

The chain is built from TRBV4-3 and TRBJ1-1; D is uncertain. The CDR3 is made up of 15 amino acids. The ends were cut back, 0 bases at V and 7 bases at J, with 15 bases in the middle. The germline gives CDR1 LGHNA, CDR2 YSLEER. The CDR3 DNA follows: TGCGCCAGCAGCCAAGATTTTTTGTTCGGGTTTGAAGCTTTCTTT. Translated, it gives CASSQDFLFGFEAFF.

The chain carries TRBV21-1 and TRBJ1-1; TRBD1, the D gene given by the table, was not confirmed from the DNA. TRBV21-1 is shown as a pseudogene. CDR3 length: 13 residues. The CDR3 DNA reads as TGTGCCAGCAGCAAAGTGGGGACAGCTGAAGCTTTCTTT. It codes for CASSKVGTAEAFF.

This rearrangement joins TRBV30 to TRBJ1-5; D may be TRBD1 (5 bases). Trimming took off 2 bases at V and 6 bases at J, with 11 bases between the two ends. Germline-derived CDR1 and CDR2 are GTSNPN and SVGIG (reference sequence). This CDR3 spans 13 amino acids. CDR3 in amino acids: CAWSNGAGQPQHF. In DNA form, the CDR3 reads TGTGCCTGGAGTAATGGGGCCGGTCAGCCCCAGCATTTT. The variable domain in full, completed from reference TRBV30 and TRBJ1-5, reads SQTIHQWPATLVQPVGSPLSLECTVEGTSNPNLYWYRQAAGRGLQLLFYSVGIGQISSEVPQNLSASRPQDRQFILSSKKLLLSDSGFYLCAWSNGAGQPQHFGDGTRLSIL.

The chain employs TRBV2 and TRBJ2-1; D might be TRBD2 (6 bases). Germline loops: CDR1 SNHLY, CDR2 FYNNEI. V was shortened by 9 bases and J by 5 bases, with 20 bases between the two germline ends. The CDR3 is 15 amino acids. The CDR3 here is CASRRTGTGHNEQFF. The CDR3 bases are TGTGCCAGTCGTAGGACCGGGACTGGGCACAATGAGCAGTTCTTC.

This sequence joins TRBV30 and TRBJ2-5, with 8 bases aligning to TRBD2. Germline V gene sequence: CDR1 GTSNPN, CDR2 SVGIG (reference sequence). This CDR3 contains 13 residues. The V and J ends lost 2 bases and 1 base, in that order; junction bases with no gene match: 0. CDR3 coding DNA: TGTGCCTGGAGTCGGGGGGGCCAAGAGACCCAGTACTTC. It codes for CAWSRGGQETQYF.

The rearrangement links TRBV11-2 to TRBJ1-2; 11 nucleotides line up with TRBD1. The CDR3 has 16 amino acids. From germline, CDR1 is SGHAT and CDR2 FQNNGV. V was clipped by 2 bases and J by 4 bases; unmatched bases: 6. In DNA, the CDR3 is TGTGCCAGCAGCTTATACGGACAGGGGGCTGGCTATGGCTACACCTTC. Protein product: CASSLYGQGAGYGYTF.

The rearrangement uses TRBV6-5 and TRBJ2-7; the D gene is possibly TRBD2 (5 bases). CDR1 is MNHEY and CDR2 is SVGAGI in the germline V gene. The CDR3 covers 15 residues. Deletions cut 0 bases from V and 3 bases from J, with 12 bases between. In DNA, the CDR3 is TGTGCCAGCAGTTACTCGCCTAGCTCCTACTACGAGCAGTACTTC. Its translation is CASSYSPSSYYEQYF.

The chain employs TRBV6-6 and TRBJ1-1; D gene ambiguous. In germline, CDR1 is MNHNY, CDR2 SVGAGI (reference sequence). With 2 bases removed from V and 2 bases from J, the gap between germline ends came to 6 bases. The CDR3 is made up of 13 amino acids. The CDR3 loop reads CASSYKANTEAFF. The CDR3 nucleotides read TGTGCCAGCAGTTACAAAGCCAACACTGAAGCTTTCTTT.

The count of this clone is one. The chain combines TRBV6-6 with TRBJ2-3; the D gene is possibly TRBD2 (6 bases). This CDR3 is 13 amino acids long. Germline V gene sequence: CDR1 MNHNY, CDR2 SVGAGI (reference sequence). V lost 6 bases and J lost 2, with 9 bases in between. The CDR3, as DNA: TGTGCCAGCAGGGACTACATCACAGATACGCAGTATTTT. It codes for CASRDYITDTQYF.

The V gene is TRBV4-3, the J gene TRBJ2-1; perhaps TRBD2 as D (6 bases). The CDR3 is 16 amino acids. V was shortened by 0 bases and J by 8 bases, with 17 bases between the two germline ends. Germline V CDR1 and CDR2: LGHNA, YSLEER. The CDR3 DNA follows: TGCGCCAGCAGCCAAGATACGGGGGTATTGGGCGATGAGCAGTTCTTC. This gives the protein CASSQDTGVLGDEQFF.

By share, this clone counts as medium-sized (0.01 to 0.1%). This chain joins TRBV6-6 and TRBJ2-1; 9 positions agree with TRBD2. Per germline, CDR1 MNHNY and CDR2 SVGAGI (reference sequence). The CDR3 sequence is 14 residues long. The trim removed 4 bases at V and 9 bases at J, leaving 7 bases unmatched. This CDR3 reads CASSSGGGAGEQFF. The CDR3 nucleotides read TGTGCCAGCAGTTCTGGCGGGGGGGCTGGTGAGCAGTTCTTC.

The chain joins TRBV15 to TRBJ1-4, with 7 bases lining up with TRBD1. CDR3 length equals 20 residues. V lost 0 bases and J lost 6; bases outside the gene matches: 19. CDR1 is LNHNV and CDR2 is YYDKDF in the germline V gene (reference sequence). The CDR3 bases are TGTGCCACCAGCAGAGATCTATCGGTTAGAACCGGGACAGCAGATGAAAAACTGTTTTTT. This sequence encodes CATSRDLSVRTGTADEKLFF. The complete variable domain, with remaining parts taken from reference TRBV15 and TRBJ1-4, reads DAMVIQNPRYQVTQFGKPVTLSCSQTLNHNVMYWYQQKSSQAPKLLFHYYDKDFNNEADTPDNFQSRRPNTSFCFLDIRSPGLGDTAMYLCATSRDLSVRTGTADEKLFFGSGTQLSVL.

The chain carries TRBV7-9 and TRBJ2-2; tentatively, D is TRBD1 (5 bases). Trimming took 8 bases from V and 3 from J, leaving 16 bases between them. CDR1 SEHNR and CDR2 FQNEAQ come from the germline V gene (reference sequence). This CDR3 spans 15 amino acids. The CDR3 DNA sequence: TGTGCCAGCCCCAGGGCGAGGAGTTACACCGGGGAGCTGTTTTTT. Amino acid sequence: CASPRARSYTGELFF.